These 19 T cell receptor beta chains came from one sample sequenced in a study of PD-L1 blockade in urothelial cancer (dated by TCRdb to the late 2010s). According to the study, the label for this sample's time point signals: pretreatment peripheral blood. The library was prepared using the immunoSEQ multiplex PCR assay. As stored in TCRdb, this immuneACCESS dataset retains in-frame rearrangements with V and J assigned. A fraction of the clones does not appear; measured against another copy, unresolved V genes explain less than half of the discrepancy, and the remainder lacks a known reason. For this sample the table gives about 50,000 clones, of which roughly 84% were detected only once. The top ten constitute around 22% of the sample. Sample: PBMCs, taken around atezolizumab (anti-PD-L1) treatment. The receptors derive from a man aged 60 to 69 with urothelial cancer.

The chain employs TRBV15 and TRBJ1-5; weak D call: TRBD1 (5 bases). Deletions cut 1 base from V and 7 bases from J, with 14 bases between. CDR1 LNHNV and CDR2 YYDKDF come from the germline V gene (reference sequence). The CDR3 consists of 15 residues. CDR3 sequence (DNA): TGTGCCACCAGCAGAGGGGGGGGAGGGAGGCAGCCCCAGCATTTT. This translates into CATSRGGGGRQPQHF.

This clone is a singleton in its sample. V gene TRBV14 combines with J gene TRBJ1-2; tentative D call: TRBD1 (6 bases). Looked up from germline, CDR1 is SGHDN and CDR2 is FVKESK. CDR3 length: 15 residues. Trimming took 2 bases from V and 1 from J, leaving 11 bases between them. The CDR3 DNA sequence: TGTGCCAGCAGCCAACAGGGGAAGCATAACTATGGCTACACCTTC. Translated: CASSQQGKHNYGYTF.

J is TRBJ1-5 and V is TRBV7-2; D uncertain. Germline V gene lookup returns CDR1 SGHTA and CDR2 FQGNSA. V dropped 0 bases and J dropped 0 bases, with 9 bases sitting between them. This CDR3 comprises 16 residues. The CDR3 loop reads CASSLAVAYSNQPQHF. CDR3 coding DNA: TGTGCCAGCAGCTTAGCAGTAGCATATAGCAATCAGCCCCAGCATTTT.

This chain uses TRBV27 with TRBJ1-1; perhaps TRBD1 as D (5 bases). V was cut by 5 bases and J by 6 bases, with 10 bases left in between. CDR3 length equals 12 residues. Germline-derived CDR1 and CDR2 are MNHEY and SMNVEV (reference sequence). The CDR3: CASSPGGSEAFF. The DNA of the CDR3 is TGTGCCAGCAGTCCCGGGGGTTCTGAAGCTTTCTTT.

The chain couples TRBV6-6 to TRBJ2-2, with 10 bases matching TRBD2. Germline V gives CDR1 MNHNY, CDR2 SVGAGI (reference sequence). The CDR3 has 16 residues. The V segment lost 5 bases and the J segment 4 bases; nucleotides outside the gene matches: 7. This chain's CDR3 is CASSSGGGGGTGELFF. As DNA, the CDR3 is TGTGCCAGCAGTAGCGGGGGGGGAGGTGGCACCGGGGAGCTGTTTTTT.

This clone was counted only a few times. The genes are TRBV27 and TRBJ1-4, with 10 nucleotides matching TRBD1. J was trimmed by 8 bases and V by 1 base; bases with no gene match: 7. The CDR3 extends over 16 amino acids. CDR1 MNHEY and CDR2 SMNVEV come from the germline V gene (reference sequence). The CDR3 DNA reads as TGTGCCAGCAGTTTATTAGGGGACAGGGGAGGGGAAAAACTGTTTTTT. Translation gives CASSLLGDRGGEKLFF.

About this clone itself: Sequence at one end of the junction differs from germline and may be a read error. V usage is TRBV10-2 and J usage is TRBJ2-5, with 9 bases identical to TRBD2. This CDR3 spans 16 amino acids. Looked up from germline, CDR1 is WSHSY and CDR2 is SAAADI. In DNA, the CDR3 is TGCGCCAGCAGTGAGGGGCTAGCGGGAAATAGAGAGATCCAGTACTTC. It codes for CASSEGLAGNREIQYF.

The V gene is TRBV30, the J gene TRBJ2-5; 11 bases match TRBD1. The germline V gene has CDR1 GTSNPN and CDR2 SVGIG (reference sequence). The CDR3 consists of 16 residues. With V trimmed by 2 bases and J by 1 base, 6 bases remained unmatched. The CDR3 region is CAWSLTGTGGQETQYF. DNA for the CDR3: TGTGCCTGGAGTCTCACCGGGACAGGGGGCCAAGAGACCCAGTACTTC.

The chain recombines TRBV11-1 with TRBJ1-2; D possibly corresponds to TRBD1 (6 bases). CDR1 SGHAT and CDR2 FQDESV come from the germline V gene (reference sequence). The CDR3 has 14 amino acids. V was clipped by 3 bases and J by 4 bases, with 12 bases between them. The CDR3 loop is CASSLGATIYGYTF. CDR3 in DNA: TGTGCCAGCAGCTTGGGGGCCACAATCTATGGCTACACCTTC.

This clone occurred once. The DNA for the CDR3 is TGTGCCAGCAGTTCCCTAGCGGGAGGGGGCTACGAGCAGTACTTC. It yields the protein CASSSLAGGGYEQYF. The chain uses TRBV28 and TRBJ2-7, with 12 nucleotides matching TRBD2. The CDR3 runs 15 residues. V lost 4 bases to trimming and J lost 3 bases; unmatched junction nucleotides: 4. The germline gives CDR1 MDHEN, CDR2 SYDVKM. Variable domain in full (rest from reference TRBV28 and TRBJ2-7): DVKVTQSSRYLVKRTGEKVFLECVQDMDHENMFWYRQDPGLGLRLIYFSYDVKMKEKGDIPEGYSVSREKKERFSLILESASTNQTSMYLCASSSLAGGGYEQYFGPGTRLTVT.

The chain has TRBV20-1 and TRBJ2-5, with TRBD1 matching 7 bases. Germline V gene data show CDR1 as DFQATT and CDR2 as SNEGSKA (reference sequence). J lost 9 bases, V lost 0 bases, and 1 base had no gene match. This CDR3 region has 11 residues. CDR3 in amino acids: CSARETGAQYF. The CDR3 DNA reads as TGCAGTGCTAGAGAAACAGGGGCCCAGTACTTC.

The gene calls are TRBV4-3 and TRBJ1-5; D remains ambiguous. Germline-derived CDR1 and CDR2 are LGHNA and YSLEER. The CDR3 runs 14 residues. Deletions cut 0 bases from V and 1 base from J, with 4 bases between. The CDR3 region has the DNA TGCGCCAGCAGCCAAGAATTAAGCAATCAGCCCCAGCATTTT. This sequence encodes CASSQELSNQPQHF.

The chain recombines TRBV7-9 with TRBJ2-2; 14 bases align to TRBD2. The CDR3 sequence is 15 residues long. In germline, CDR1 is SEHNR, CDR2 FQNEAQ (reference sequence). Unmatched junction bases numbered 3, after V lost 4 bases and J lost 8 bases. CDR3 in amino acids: CASSSGLAGEGELFF. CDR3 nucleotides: TGTGCCAGCAGCTCGGGACTAGCGGGAGAAGGGGAGCTGTTTTTT.

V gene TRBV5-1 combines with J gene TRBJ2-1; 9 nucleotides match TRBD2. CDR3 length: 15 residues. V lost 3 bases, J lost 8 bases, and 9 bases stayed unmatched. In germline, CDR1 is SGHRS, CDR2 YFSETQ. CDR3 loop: CASSYLGLATDEQFF. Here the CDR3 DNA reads TGCGCCAGCAGCTATCTGGGACTAGCAACCGATGAGCAGTTCTTC.

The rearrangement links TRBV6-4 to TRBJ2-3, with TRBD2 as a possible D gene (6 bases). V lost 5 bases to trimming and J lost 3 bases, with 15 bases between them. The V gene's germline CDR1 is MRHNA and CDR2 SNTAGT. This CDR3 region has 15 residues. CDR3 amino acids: CASSLLASRTDTQYF. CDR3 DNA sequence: TGTGCCAGCAGTCTTCTAGCGTCACGGACAGATACGCAGTATTTT.

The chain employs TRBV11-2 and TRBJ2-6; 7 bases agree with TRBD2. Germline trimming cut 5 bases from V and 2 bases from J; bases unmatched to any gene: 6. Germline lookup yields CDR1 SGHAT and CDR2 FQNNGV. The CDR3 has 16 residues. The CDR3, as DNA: TGTGCCAGCAGCCGTTACAGCGGGGCTGGGGCCAACGTCCTGACTTTC. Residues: CASSRYSGAGANVLTF.

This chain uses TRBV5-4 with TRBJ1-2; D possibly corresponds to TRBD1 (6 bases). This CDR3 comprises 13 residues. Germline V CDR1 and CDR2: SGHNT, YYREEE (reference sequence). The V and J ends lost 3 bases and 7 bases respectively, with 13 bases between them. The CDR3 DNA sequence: TGTGCCAGCAGCTCGGAGCCCAGGGGTGGCTACACCTTC. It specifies CASSSEPRGGYTF.

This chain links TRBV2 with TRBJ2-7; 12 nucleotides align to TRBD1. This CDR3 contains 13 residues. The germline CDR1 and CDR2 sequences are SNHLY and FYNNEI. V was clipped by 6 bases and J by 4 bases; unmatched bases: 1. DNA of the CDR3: TGTGCCAGCAGGGGACAGGGGGCTTACGAGCAGTACTTC. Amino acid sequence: CASRGQGAYEQYF.

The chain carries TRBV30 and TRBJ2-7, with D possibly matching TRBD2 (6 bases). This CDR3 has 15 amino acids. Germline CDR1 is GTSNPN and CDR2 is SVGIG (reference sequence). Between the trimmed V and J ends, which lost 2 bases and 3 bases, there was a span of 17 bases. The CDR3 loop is CAWSYGGARNYEQYF. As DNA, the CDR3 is TGTGCCTGGAGTTACGGAGGGGCCAGAAACTACGAGCAGTACTTC.